Listed here are 32 T cell receptor beta chains from one sample, sequenced in a study of T-cell memory formation after mild COVID-19. Each CDR3 protein gets one entry after TCRdb re-called the 5' RACE reads with MiXCR. This sample carries 250,000 to 300,000 distinct CDR3 sequences, 15% to 20% of them seen once, and the ten largest clones take 22%. The source material was PBMCs or a T cell subset sorted from them (not recorded which). These receptors came from a man aged 18-30 years who had mild COVID-19 (a few samples of this study predate the infection). Cell type and time point are not known.

V is TRBV24-1 and J is TRBJ2-1; 10 bases line up with TRBD1. The germline gives CDR1 KGHDR, CDR2 SFDVKD. This CDR3 contains 17 residues. With 5 bases clipped from V and 5 bases from J, the junction kept 11 bases outside the gene matches. As DNA, the CDR3 is TGTGCCACCAGTGTTCCCAGCGGGGACAGGGGCCACAATGAGCAGTTCTTC. Protein: CATSVPSGDRGHNEQFF.

A few counts support this clonotype. The chain links TRBV2 to TRBJ2-7; no firm D call. CDR3 length: 14 amino acids. Trimming removed 4 bases from V and 3 bases from J, with 13 bases in between. Germline V gene data show CDR1 as SNHLY and CDR2 as FYNNEI. For the CDR3, the DNA is TGTGCCAGCAGTGTTTCCCGGCAGGTCTACGAGCAGTACGTC. Its translation: CASSVSRQVYEQYV.

In its sample, this clonotype was seen a few times. This chain uses TRBV20-1 with TRBJ2-7, with TRBD2 identical over 8 bases. Germline values: CDR1 DFQATT, CDR2 SNEGSKA (reference sequence). The CDR3 spans 12 residues. J lost 8 bases, V lost 6 bases, and 9 bases had no gene match. The CDR3 reads CSATGGQDQQYV. The CDR3 coding sequence is TGCAGTGCGACGGGGGGGCAGGATCAGCAGTACGTC.

The chain uses TRBV5-1 and TRBJ2-3; 7 positions match TRBD1. The trim removed 4 bases at V and 4 bases at J, leaving 6 bases unmatched. This CDR3 is built from 14 residues. The germline V gene has CDR1 SGHRS and CDR2 YFSETQ. The CDR3 nucleotides read TGCGCCAGCAGCGCGACAGGGTTACCAGATACGCAGTATTTT. Amino acids: CASSATGLPDTQYF.

This clonotype turned up a few times. The rearrangement links TRBV4-1 to TRBJ2-5; D uncertain. The CDR3 is 16 amino acids. The ends were cut back, 0 bases at V and 4 bases at J, with 15 bases in the middle. Germline loops: CDR1 MGHRA, CDR2 YSYEKL. CDR3 DNA sequence: TGCGCCAGCAGCCAAGATGTACAGCGTAGACTAGAGACCCAGTACTTC. Protein sequence: CASSQDVQRRLETQYF.

This rearrangement joins TRBV20-1 to TRBJ2-1; 8 bases are shared with TRBD2. Losses at the gene ends were 0 bases for V and 8 bases for J; bases not matched to a gene: 6. The CDR3 consists of 14 residues. Germline V lookup: CDR1 DFQATT, CDR2 SNEGSKA (reference sequence). DNA for the CDR3: TGCAGTGCTAGAGATCGGAGCGGGGGCGATGAGCAGTTCTTC. Amino acids: CSARDRSGGDEQFF.

This sequence joins TRBV7-2 and TRBJ2-1; 8 positions match TRBD1. The length of the CDR3 is 17 residues. J lost 3 bases, V lost 5 bases, and 12 bases had no gene match. The V gene's germline CDR1 is SGHTA and CDR2 FQGNSA. The CDR3 is CASSPIGTRGLYNEQFF. The CDR3 bases are TGTGCCAGCAGCCCGATCGGGACCAGGGGGCTCTACAATGAGCAGTTCTTC.

This chain joins TRBV29-1 and TRBJ1-2; D not certain. The CDR3 sequence is 14 residues long. The germline V and J ends were trimmed by 7 bases and 1 base, with 16 bases remaining between them. CDR1 SQVTM and CDR2 ANQGSEA come from the germline V gene. CDR3 nucleotides: TGCAGCGCGGGCGCGGTCGCCAATAACTATGGCTACACCTTC. Translation gives CSAGAVANNYGYTF.

The chain recombines TRBV29-1 with TRBJ1-5; D not resolved. CDR1 SQVTM and CDR2 ANQGSEA come from the germline V gene. With 6 bases removed from V and 4 bases from J, the gap between germline ends came to 10 bases. This CDR3 comprises 12 residues. The CDR3 sequence is CSVLIGNQPQHF. The CDR3 DNA reads TGCAGCGTACTCATTGGAAATCAGCCCCAGCATTTT.

This clonotype was seen only a few times. V and J are TRBV4-1 and TRBJ2-7; D uncertain. The CDR3 is made up of 12 amino acids. Germline V gene lookup returns CDR1 MGHRA and CDR2 YSYEKL. V was trimmed by 1 base and J by 9 bases, leaving 10 bases between them. For the CDR3, the DNA is TGCGCCAGCAGCCAAGGAGCCACGGTGCAGTACTTC. It yields the protein CASSQGATVQYF.

This clonotype was observed a handful of times. The chain carries TRBV12-3 or TRBV12-4 and TRBJ2-7; D gene uncertain. V was shortened by 4 bases and J by 6 bases, with 16 bases between the two germline ends. This CDR3 comprises 14 residues. The CDR3 DNA sequence: TGTGCCAGCAGTTCCTATACAGTATCCGCCGAGCAGTACTTC. Translating it yields CASSSYTVSAEQYF.

This chain uses TRBV4-2 with TRBJ1-1; possible D gene TRBD1, 5 bases. Trimming cost V 6 bases and J 6 bases, with 17 bases left between them. The CDR3 is 14 residues long. The germline gives CDR1 LGHNA, CDR2 YNFKEQ. The CDR3 sequence is CASRSRGAEPEAFF. CDR3 coding DNA: TGTGCCAGCAGGAGCCGGGGCGCTGAGCCTGAAGCTTTCTTT.

The chain recombines TRBV20-1 with TRBJ2-7, with 10 bases aligning to TRBD1. V trimming: 6 bases; J trimming: 2 bases; junction bases outside the gene matches: 7. Germline V gene sequence: CDR1 DFQATT, CDR2 SNEGSKA (reference sequence). The CDR3 extends over 14 amino acids. The CDR3 DNA follows: TGCAGTGCCCGACGACAGGGGGCCGCCTACGAGCAGTACTTC. Amino acids: CSARRQGAAYEQYF.

The sample holds a few counts of this clonotype. J is TRBJ2-7 and V is TRBV6-5, with 8 nucleotides matching TRBD1. V gave up 2 bases and J gave up 2 bases; unmatched junction bases: 2. The CDR3 is 14 amino acids. The germline gives CDR1 MNHEY, CDR2 SVGAGI. CDR3 loop: CASSYLDRAYEQYF. The CDR3 bases are TGTGCCAGCAGTTACCTGGACAGGGCCTACGAGCAGTACTTC.

The CDR3 loop is CASSRFGGEETQYF. The CDR3 coding sequence is TGTGCCAGCAGCCGATTTGGCGGGGAGGAGACCCAGTACTTC. The chain is built from TRBV7-9 and TRBJ2-5; TRBD2 might be the D (6 bases). CDR1 is SEHNR, CDR2 FQNEAQ, per germline (reference sequence). The CDR3 consists of 14 residues. Trimming stripped 5 bases from V and 5 bases from J, with 15 bases between.

This clonotype was observed a few times. The chain links TRBV21-1 to TRBJ2-7. TRBV21-1 is annotated as a pseudogene. The CDR3 contains 9 residues. The CDR3 region has the DNA TGTGCCAGGGCACCCGAGCAGTACTTC. This gives the protein CARAPEQYF.

This clonotype was detected only a few times. The rearrangement joins TRBV9 to TRBJ2-5; 7 bases line up with TRBD2. The CDR3 totals 16 residues. J gave up 2 bases and V 0 bases, and 7 bases lay outside the gene matches. CDR1 and CDR2 from the germline V gene are SGDLS and YYNGEE. For the CDR3, the DNA is TGTGCCAGCAGCGTAGATAGTGGGGGGGGTCAAGAGACCCAGTACTTC. The encoded protein is CASSVDSGGGQETQYF.

Only a few counts were recorded for this clonotype. The chain uses TRBV7-9 and TRBJ1-6; D is undetermined. With 6 bases removed from V and 10 bases from J, the gap between germline ends came to 16 bases. CDR1 is SEHNR and CDR2 is FQNEAQ in the germline V gene (reference sequence). The CDR3 runs to 14 residues. This CDR3 reads CASRDDWTSSPLHF. Written as DNA, the CDR3 is TGTGCCAGCAGGGATGATTGGACGTCATCACCCCTCCACTTT.

This clonotype was detected only a few times. V usage is TRBV12-3 or TRBV12-4 and J usage is TRBJ2-1; D is ambiguous. Trimming stripped 6 bases from V and 4 bases from J, with 10 bases between. The CDR3 has 13 residues. CDR3 DNA: TGTGCCAGCAGCTCAACAAGGTACAATGAGCAGTTCTTC. It yields the protein CASSSTRYNEQFF.

This chain joins TRBV4-3 and TRBJ2-3; weak D call: TRBD1 (6 bases). The CDR3 is 16 residues long. Germline V gives CDR1 LGHNA, CDR2 YSLEER. V was cut by 2 bases and J by 2 bases, with 14 bases left in between. CDR3 nucleotide sequence: TGCGCCAGCAGCCAATTTTTCAGGGGATCCACAGATACGCAGTATTTT. It yields the protein CASSQFFRGSTDTQYF.

The gene calls are TRBV4-2 and TRBJ1-5; D gene uncertain. Deletions cut 0 bases from V and 5 bases from J, with 8 bases between. CDR1 LGHNA and CDR2 YNFKEQ come from the germline V gene. The CDR3 contains 14 residues. CDR3 amino acids: CASSQDALDQPQHF. CDR3 sequence (DNA): TGTGCCAGCAGCCAAGATGCCCTAGATCAGCCCCAGCATTTT.

This clonotype was seen repeatedly, ten times or more. The rearrangement links TRBV6-4 to TRBJ2-3; 10 nucleotides align to TRBD1. This CDR3 is built from 14 residues. Germline loops: CDR1 MRHNA, CDR2 SNTAGT. Unmatched junction bases numbered 0, after V lost 2 bases and J lost 4 bases. As DNA, the CDR3 is TGTGCCAGCAGTGACGGGACAGGGGCAGATACGCAGTATTTT. Its protein is CASSDGTGADTQYF.

V usage is TRBV6-5 and J usage is TRBJ2-7; D call uncertain. Germline V CDR1 and CDR2: MNHEY, SVGAGI. Trimming shortened V by 4 bases and J by 2 bases, and 12 bases separated the two germline ends. This CDR3 spans 14 amino acids. Written as DNA, the CDR3 is TGTGCCAGCAGTTTCGCCGGGTTAACCTACGAGCAGTACTTC. Residues: CASSFAGLTYEQYF.

This clonotype was found many times. The chain links TRBV18 to TRBJ2-7; D might be TRBD1 (6 bases). Trimming took 3 bases from V and 4 from J, leaving 19 bases between them. There are 16 residues in the CDR3. Germline values: CDR1 KGHSH, CDR2 LQKENI. The CDR3 here is CASSPAGAGVLYEQYF. The DNA for the CDR3 is TGTGCCAGCTCACCGGCTGGGGCAGGGGTGTTGTACGAGCAGTACTTC.

This clonotype was seen ten or more times. The V call is TRBV5-6, the J call TRBJ2-5; 8 positions agree with TRBD2. The CDR3 is 13 residues long. V trimming: 6 bases; J trimming: 2 bases; junction bases outside the gene matches: 3. The germline V gene has CDR1 SGHDT and CDR2 YYEEEE. The CDR3 nucleotides read TGTGCCAGCACCAGACTAGCGCAAGAGACCCAGTACTTC. It codes for CASTRLAQETQYF.

This clonotype was picked up a small number of times. This chain uses TRBV19 with TRBJ1-2, with D unclear. Per the germline V gene, CDR1 is LNHDA and CDR2 is SQIVND (reference sequence). The CDR3 length is 11 residues. Between the trimmed V and J ends, which lost 6 bases and 3 bases, there was a span of 5 bases. The CDR3 protein is CASRRYYGYTF. CDR3 bases: TGTGCCAGTAGGCGTTACTATGGCTACACCTTC.

The chain employs TRBV27 and TRBJ2-2; the D gene is possibly TRBD2 (7 bases). The germline V gene has CDR1 MNHEY and CDR2 SMNVEV (reference sequence). This CDR3 region has 14 residues. V lost 6 bases to trimming and J lost 5 bases, with 13 bases between them. CDR3 DNA: TGTGCCAGCAGCCGAGAGGGGGGGACCGGGGAGCTGTTTTTT. Protein product: CASSREGGTGELFF.

Ten or more counts support this clonotype. V gene TRBV7-7 combines with J gene TRBJ2-3; D is unclear. Germline lookup yields CDR1 SSHAT and CDR2 FNYEAQ (reference sequence). With 1 base removed from V and 0 bases from J, the gap between germline ends came to 5 bases. The CDR3 runs 14 residues. CDR3: CASSLGSSTDTQYF. CDR3 DNA sequence: TGTGCCAGCAGCTTAGGTTCTAGCACAGATACGCAGTATTTT. Together with reference TRBV7-7 and TRBJ2-3, the CDR3 gives the full variable domain: GAGVSQSPRYKVTKRGQDVTLRCDPISSHATLYWYQQALGQGPEFLTYFNYEAQPDKSGLPSDRFSAERPEGSISTLTIQRTEQRDSAMYRCASSLGSSTDTQYFGPGTRLTVL.

This clonotype came up a few times. The chain joins TRBV12-3 or TRBV12-4 to TRBJ2-6; 11 bases fit TRBD1. V gave up 6 bases and J gave up 3 bases; unmatched junction bases: 7. The CDR3 has 17 amino acids. This CDR3 reads CASSGGQGAHGANVLTF. In DNA, the CDR3 is TGTGCCAGCAGCGGTGGACAGGGGGCACATGGGGCCAACGTCCTGACTTTC.

The chain employs TRBV6-1 and TRBJ1-1; D uncertain. Per germline, CDR1 MNHNS and CDR2 SASEGT. Deletions cut 3 bases from V and 2 bases from J, with 10 bases between. The CDR3 sequence is 14 residues long. The CDR3 bases are TGTGCCAGCAGTGATGTTGCAGAAAACACTGAAGCTTTCTTT. It encodes CASSDVAENTEAFF.

The genes are TRBV6-2 or TRBV6-3 and TRBJ2-7; 7 positions match TRBD1. Germline CDR1 reads MNHEY; CDR2 reads SVGEGT. The V and J ends lost 2 bases and 4 bases, in that order; junction bases with no gene match: 5. The CDR3 runs 14 residues. DNA of the CDR3: TGTGCCAGCAGTTACAGGGGGCATACGTACGAGCAGTACTTC. Amino acid sequence: CASSYRGHTYEQYF.

The rearrangement links TRBV29-1 to TRBJ1-1; a possible D gene is TRBD1 (6 bases). The V gene's germline CDR1 is SQVTM and CDR2 ANQGSEA. This CDR3 is built from 13 residues. Between the trimmed V and J ends, which lost 5 bases and 4 bases, there was a span of 14 bases. CDR3 sequence reads: CSVTGLFSTEAFF. The CDR3 bases are TGCAGCGTTACAGGGCTTTTTAGCACTGAAGCTTTCTTT.